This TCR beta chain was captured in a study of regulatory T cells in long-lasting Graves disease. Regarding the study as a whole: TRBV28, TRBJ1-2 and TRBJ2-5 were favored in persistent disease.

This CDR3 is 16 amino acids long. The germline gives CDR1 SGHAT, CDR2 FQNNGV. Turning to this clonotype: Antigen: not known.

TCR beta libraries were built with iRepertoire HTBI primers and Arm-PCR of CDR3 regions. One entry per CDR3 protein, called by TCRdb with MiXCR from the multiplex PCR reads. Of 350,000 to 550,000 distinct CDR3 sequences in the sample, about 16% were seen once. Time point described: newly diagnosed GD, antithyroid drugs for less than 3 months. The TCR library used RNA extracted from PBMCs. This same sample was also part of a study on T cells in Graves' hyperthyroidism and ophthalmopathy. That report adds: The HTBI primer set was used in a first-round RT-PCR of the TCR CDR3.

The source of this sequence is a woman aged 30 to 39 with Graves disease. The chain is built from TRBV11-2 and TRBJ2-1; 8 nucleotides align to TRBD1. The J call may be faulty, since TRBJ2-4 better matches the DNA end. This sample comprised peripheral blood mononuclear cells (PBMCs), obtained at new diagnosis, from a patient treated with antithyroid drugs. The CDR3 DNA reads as TGTGCCAGCTCAGGGGGACAGGCCAGGGCCAAAAACATTCAGTACTTC. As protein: CASSGGQARAKNIQYF.